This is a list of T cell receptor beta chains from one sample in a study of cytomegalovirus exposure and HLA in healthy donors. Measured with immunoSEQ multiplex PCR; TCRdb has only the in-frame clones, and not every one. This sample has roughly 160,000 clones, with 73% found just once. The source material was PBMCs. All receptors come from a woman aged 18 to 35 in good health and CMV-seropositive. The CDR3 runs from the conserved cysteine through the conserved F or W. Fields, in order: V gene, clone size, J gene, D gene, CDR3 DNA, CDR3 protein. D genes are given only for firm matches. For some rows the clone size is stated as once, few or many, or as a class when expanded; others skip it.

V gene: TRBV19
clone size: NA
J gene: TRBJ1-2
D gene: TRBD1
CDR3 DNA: TGTGCCAGTAGTATGACCGGGACAGATGGCTACACCTTC
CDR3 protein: CASSMTGTDGYTF

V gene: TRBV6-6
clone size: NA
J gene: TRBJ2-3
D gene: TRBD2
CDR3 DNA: TGTGCCAGCAGTCAGCTAGCGGCATTTAGCACAGATACGCAGTATTTT
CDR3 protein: CASSQLAAFSTDTQYF

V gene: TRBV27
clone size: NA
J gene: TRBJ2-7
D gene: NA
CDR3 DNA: TGTGCCAGCAGTGCCCAATGGCCCACAGGGAACGAGCAGTACTTC
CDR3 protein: CASSAQWPTGNEQYF

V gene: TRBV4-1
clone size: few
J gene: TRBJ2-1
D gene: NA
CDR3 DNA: TGCGCCAGCAGCCAAGATCGGACAGAGTACAATGAGCAGTTCTTC
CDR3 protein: CASSQDRTEYNEQFF

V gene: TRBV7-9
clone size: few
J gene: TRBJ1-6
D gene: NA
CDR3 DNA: TGTTCCAGCAGCTGGGAGAATTCACCCCTCCACTTT
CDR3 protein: CSSSWENSPLHF

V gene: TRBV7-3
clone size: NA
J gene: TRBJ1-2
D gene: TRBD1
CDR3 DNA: TGTGCCAGCAGCCCACAGGGGCCAATGGGCTATGGCTACACCTTC
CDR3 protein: CASSPQGPMGYGYTF

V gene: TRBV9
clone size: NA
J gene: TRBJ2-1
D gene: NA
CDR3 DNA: TGTGCCAGCAGCTTCGCTGAGAGCTCCTACAATGAGCAGTTCTTC
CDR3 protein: CASSFAESSYNEQFF

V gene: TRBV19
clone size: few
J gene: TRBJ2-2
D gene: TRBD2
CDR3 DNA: TGTGCCAGTATTGGCGGGGGGGAAACCGGGGAGCTGTTTTTT
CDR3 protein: CASIGGGETGELFF

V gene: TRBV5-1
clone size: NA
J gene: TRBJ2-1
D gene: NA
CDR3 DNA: TGCGCCAGCAGCTTGGTTTCGGGGTGGAATGAGCAGTTCTTC
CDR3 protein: CASSLVSGWNEQFF

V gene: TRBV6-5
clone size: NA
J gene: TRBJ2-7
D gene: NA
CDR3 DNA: TGTGCCAGCAGTTACGGCGCAGGGGCATACGAGCAGTACTTC
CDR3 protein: CASSYGAGAYEQYF

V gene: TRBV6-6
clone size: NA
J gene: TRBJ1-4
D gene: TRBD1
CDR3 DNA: TGTGCCAGCAGTTACTCGAGGGGGCGAACTAATGAAAAACTGTTTTTT
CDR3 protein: CASSYSRGRTNEKLFF

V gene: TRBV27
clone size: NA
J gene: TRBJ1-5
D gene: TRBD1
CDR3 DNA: TGTGCCAGGGGACAGACAAGCAATCAGCCCCAGCATTTT
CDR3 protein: CARGQTSNQPQHF

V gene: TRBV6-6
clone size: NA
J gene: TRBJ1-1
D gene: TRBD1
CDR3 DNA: TGTGCCAGCAGAACCACCGGGACAGGTTTCACTGAAGCTTTCTTT
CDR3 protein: CASRTTGTGFTEAFF

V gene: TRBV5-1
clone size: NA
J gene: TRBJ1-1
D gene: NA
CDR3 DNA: TGCGCCAGCAGCCCTACTTACTCGCCCCTGAACACTGAAGCTTTCTTT
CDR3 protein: CASSPTYSPLNTEAFF

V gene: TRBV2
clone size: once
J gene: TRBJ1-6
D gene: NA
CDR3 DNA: TGTGCCAGCAGCCTGGGGGGATTCGGCGGCGGCTCACCCCTCCACTTT
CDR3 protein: CASSLGGFGGGSPLHF

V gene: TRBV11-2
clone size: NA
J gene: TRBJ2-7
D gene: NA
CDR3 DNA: TGTGCCAGCAGCTTAGGGCAGGGTAACTCCTACGAGCAGTACTTC
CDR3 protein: CASSLGQGNSYEQYF

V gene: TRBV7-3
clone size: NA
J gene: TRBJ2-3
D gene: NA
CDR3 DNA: TGTGCCAGCAGCTTGCTCGGGGGAGGACGGGATACGCAGTATTTT
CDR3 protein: CASSLLGGGRDTQYF

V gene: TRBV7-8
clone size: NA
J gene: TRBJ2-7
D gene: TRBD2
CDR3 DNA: TGTGCCAGCAGCCTGACTAGCGGGGGGGTCTACGAGCAGTACTTC
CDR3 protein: CASSLTSGGVYEQYF

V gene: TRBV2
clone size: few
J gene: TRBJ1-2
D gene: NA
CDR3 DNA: TGTGCCAGCATAAGGTCATCAGGGGAGGGCTATGGCTACACCTTC
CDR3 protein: CASIRSSGEGYGYTF

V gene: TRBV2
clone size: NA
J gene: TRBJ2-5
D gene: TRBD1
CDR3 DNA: TGTGCCAGCATCCCAGTGAGGGGGCACCTGCAAGAGACCCAGTACTTC
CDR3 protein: CASIPVRGHLQETQYF

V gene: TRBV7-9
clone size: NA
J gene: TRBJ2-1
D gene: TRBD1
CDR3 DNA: TGTGCCAGCAGCTCGGGACAGGGGGCTGATGAGCAGTTCTTC
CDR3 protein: CASSSGQGADEQFF

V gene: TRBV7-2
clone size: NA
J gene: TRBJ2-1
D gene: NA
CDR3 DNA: TGTGCCAGCAGCTTAGGGAGGGGGCAGGTTGAGCAGTTCTTC
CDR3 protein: CASSLGRGQVEQFF

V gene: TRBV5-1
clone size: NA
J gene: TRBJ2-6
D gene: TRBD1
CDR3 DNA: TGCGCCACGAGTGGGGACAGTATCTCTGGGGCCAACGTCCTGACTTTC
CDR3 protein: CATSGDSISGANVLTF

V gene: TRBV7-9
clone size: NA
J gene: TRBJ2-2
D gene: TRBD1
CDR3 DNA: TGTGCCAGCAGCTCCGAACTCAGACAGGGGGGAACCGGGGAGCTGTTTTTT
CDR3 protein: CASSSELRQGGTGELFF

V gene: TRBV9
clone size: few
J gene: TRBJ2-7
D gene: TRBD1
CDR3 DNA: TGTGCCAGCAGCCTAGGGACAGGGACAGGTTACGAGCAGTACTTC
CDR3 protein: CASSLGTGTGYEQYF

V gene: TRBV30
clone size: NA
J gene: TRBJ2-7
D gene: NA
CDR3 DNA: TGTGCCTGGAGTACCGGGTTGTCCAACGAGCAGTACTTC
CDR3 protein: CAWSTGLSNEQYF

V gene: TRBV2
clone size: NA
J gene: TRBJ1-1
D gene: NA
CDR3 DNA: TGTGCCAGCAGTGAAACTCCGACTGAAGCTTTCTTT
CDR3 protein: CASSETPTEAFF

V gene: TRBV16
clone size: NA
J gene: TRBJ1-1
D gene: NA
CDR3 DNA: TGTGCCAGCAGCCAAAAACACCTGAACACCGAAGCTTTCTTT
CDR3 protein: CASSQKHLNTEAFF

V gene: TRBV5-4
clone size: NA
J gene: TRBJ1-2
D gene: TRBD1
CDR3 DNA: TGTGCCAGCAGCTTGCGACAGGGGGCCATGAGCTACTATGGCTACACCTTC
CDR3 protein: CASSLRQGAMSYYGYTF

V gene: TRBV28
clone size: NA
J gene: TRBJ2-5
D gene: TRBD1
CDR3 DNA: TGTGCCAGCAGTTCCCAAGGACAGGGGGAAGGAAGAGAGACCCAGTACTTC
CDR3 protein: CASSSQGQGEGRETQYF

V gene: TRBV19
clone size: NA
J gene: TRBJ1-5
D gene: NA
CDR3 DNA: TGTGCCAGTAGTATAGAAACCAGGAGCAATCAGCCCCAGCATTTT
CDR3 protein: CASSIETRSNQPQHF

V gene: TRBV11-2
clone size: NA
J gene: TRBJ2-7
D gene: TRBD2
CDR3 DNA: TGTGCCAGCAGTGTGGGGGGGATCTACGAGCAGTACTTC
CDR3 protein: CASSVGGIYEQYF

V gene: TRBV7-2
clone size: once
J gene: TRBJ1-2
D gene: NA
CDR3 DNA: TGTGCCAGCAGCTTCTCACAGGGTGAACTAACTAACTATGGCTACACCTTC
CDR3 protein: CASSFSQGELTNYGYTF

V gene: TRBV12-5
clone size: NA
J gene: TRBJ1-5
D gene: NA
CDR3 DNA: TGTGCTAGTGGTTTGGCACTAAATCAGCCCCAGCATTTT
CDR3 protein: CASGLALNQPQHF

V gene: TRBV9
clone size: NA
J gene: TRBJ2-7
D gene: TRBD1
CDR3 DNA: TGTGCCAGCAGCGTTTATGACAGGGAATACGAGCAGTACTTC
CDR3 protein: CASSVYDREYEQYF

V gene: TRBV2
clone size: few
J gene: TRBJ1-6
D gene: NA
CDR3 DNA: TGTGCCAGCTCTCCACGGTCGGTCTATAATTCACCCCTCCACTTT
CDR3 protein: CASSPRSVYNSPLHF

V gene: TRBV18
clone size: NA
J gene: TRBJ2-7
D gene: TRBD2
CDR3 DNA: TGTGCCAGCTCTTCGCCTTCGATAGCGGGGGGCCCCTACGAGCAGTACTTC
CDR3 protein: CASSSPSIAGGPYEQYF

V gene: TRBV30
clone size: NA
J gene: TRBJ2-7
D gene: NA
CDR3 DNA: TGTGCCTGGAGGGCCGGGACATTGACCTACGAGCAGTACTTC
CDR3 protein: CAWRAGTLTYEQYF

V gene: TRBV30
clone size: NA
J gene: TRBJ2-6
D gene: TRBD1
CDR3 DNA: TGTGCCTGGAGTGACGACAGGGCTGGGGCCAACGTCCTGACTTTC
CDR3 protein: CAWSDDRAGANVLTF

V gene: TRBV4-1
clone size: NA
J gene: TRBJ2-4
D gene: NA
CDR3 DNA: TGCGCCAGCAGCCCGCAACAGGAGATTAAAAACATTCAGTACTTC
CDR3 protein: CASSPQQEIKNIQYF

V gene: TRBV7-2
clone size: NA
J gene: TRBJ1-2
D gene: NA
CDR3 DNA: TGTGCCAGCAGCTCTCAGGTCTCCCTATATGGCTACACCTTC
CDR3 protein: CASSSQVSLYGYTF

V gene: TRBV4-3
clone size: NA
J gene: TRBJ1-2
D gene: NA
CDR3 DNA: TGCGCCAGCAGCCAAGGAGGCGGCTACACCTTC
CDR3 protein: CASSQGGGYTF

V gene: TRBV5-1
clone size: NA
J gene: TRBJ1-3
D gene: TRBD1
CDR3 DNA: TGCGCCAGCAGCTCACAGGGGGGCTCTGGAAACACCATATATTTT
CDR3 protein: CASSSQGGSGNTIYF

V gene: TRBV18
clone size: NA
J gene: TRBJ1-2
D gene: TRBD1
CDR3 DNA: TGTGCCAGCTCATCGGGACAGAACTATGGCTACACCTTC
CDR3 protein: CASSSGQNYGYTF

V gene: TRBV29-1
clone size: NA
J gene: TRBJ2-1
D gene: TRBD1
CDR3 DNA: TGCAGCGTTGTGTGGGACAGACCCAATGAGCAGTTCTTC
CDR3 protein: CSVVWDRPNEQFF

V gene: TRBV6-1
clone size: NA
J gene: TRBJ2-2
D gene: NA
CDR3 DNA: TGTGCCAGCGGCTATTGGGAGAGCTCGGGAGGGGAGCTGTTTTTT
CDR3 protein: CASGYWESSGGELFF

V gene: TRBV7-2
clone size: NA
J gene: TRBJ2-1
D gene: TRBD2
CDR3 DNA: TGTGCCAGCAGCACCGGGCTGACTAGCGGGGGGGTTTCAAACAATGAGCAGTTCTTC
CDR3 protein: CASSTGLTSGGVSNNEQFF

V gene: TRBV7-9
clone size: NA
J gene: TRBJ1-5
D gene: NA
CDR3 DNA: TGTGCCAGCAGCTTAGCGAACAGTTCTCACAGAAGATATCAGCCCCAGCATTTT
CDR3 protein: CASSLANSSHRRYQPQHF

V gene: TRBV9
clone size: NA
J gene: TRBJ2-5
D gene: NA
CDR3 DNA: TGTGCCAGCAGCGTAGGTCCAGTGCAAGAGACCCAGTACTTC
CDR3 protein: CASSVGPVQETQYF

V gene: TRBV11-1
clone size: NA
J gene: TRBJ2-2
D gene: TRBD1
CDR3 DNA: TGTGCCAGCACGGGGCAGGGGGCCGGGGAGCTGTTTTTT
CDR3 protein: CASTGQGAGELFF

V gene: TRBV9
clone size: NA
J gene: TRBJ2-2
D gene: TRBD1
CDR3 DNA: TGTGCCAGCAGCGCTAAGACAGGGATTGGCGCCGGGGAGCTGTTTTTT
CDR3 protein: CASSAKTGIGAGELFF

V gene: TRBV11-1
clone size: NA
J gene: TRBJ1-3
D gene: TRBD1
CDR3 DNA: TGTGCCAGCAGCTTAGAGGGACAGAGCTCTGGAAACACCATATATTTT
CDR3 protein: CASSLEGQSSGNTIYF

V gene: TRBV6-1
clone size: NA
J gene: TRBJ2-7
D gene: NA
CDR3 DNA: TGTGCCAGCGGCGGGGCGCCCTTCTACGAGCAGTACTTC
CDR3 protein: CASGGAPFYEQYF

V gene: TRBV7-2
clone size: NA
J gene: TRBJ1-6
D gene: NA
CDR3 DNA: TGTGCCAGCAGCTTAGTGCCCAGATCGAATTCACCCCTCCACTTT
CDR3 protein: CASSLVPRSNSPLHF

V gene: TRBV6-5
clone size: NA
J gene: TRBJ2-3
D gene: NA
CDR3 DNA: TGTGCCAGCAGTTACTCGTATCCCCTTCGCACAGATACGCAGTATTTT
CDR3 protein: CASSYSYPLRTDTQYF